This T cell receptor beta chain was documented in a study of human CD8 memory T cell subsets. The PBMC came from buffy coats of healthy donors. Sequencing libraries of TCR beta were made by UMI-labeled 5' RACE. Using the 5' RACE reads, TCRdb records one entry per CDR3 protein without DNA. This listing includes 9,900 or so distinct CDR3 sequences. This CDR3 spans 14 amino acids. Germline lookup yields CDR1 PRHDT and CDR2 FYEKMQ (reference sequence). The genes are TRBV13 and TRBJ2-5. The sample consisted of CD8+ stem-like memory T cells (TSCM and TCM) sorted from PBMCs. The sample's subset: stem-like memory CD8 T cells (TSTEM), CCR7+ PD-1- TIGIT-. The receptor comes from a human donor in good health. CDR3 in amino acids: CASSSETSQETQYF.